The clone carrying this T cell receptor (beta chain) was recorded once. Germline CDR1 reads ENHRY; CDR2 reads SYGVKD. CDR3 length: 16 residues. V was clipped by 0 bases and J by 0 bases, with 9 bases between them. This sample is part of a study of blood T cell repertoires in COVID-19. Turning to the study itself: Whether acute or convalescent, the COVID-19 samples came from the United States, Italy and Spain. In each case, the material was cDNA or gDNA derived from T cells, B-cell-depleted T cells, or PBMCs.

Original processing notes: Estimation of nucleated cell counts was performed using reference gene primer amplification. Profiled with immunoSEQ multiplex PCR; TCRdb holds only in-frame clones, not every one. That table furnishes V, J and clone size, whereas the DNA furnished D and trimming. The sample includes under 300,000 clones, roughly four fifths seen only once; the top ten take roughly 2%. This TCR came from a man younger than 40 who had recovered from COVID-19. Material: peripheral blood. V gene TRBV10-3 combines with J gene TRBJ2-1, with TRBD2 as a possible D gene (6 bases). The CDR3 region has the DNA TGTGCCATCAGTGAGTCAGGGGACTTCTCCTACAATGAGCAGTTCTTC. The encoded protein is CAISESGDFSYNEQFF.